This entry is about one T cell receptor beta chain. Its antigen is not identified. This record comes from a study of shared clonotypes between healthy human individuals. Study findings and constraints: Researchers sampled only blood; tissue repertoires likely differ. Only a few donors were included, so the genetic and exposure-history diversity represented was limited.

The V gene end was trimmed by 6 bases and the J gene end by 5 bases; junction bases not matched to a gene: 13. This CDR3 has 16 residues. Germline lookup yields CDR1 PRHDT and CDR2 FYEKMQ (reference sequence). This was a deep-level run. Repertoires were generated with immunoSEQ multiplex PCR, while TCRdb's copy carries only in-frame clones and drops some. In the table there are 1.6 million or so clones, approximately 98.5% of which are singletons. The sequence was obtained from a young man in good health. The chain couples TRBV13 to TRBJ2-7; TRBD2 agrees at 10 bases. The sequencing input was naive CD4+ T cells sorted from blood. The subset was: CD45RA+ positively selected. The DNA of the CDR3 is TGTGCCAGCAGTTATAAGGAGCTAGCGGGAGTAAACGAGCAGTACTTC. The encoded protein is CASSYKELAGVNEQYF.